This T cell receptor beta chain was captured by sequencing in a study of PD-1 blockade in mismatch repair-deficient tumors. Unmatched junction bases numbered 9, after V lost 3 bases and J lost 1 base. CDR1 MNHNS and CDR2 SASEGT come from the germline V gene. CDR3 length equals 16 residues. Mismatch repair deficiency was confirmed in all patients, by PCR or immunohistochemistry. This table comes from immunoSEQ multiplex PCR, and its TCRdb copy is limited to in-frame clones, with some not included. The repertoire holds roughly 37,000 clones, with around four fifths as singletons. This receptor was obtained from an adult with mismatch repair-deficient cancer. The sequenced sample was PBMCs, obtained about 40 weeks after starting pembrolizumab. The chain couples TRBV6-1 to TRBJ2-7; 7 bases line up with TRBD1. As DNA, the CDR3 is TGTGCCAGCAGTGATCCGACAGGGTCAGGGTCCTACGAGCAGTACTTC. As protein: CASSDPTGSGSYEQYF.